The rows below give T cell receptor beta chains drawn from one sample of a study of PD-L1 blockade in urothelial cancer. Only in-frame clones appear in the TCRdb table, and some are missing; sequencing was by immunoSEQ multiplex PCR. The table includes 70,000 or so clones, around 80% detected once. The sample was PBMCs, taken around atezolizumab (anti-PD-L1) treatment. Every receptor here comes from a man aged 70-80 years with urothelial cancer. Each CDR3 is given with its conserved first and last residue. D genes are given only for firm matches. Where a row states a size, it is once, few, many or the class of an expanded clone; other rows omit it.

D: NA
size: NA
V: TRBV6-5
J: TRBJ2-3
CDR3: CASSYSRGTDTQYF
DNA: TGTGCCAGCAGTTACTCAAGGGGCACCGATACGCAGTATTTT

D: NA
size: NA
V: TRBV21-1
J: TRBJ2-2
CDR3: CASSKAGERDPADTGELFF
DNA: TGTGCCAGCAGCAAAGCGGGGGAGCGGGATCCGGCGGACACCGGGGAGCTGTTTTTT

D: TRBD2
size: NA
V: TRBV10-3
J: TRBJ2-1
CDR3: CAISGGTSGWEQFF
DNA: TGTGCCATCAGTGGTGGGACTAGCGGATGGGAGCAGTTCTTC

D: NA
size: NA
V: TRBV18
J: TRBJ2-5
CDR3: CASSLTGEQMGQYF
DNA: TGTGCCAGCTCACTGACCGGGGAGCAAATGGGGCAGTACTTC

D: TRBD1
size: NA
V: TRBV28
J: TRBJ1-2
CDR3: CASSLNDRVYGYTF
DNA: TGTGCCAGCAGTTTAAACGACAGGGTCTATGGCTACACCTTC

D: NA
size: NA
V: TRBV27
J: TRBJ2-7
CDR3: CASSLEASYEQYF
DNA: TGTGCCAGCAGTTTGGAGGCTAGCTACGAGCAGTACTTC

D: TRBD1
size: NA
V: TRBV2
J: TRBJ1-5
CDR3: CASNGQGGNQPQHF
DNA: TGTGCCAGCAACGGACAGGGAGGCAATCAGCCCCAGCATTTT

D: NA
size: once
V: TRBV7-2
J: TRBJ1-1
CDR3: CASSLGAGVRPFEAFF
DNA: TGTGCCAGCAGCTTAGGGGCAGGGGTGCGCCCATTTGAAGCTTTCTTT

D: NA
size: NA
V: TRBV19
J: TRBJ1-5
CDR3: CASSIDPGSPQGIMGQPQHF
DNA: TGTGCCAGTAGTATAGACCCTGGCAGCCCCCAGGGCATCATGGGTCAGCCCCAGCATTTT

D: TRBD1
size: NA
V: TRBV19
J: TRBJ2-6
CDR3: CASSTRQGAPGANVLTF
DNA: TGTGCCAGTAGTACTAGACAGGGGGCGCCTGGGGCCAACGTCCTGACTTTC

D: NA
size: NA
V: TRBV21-1
J: TRBJ2-1
CDR3: CASSKGRGRVAGHYNEQFF
DNA: TGTGCCAGCAGCAAAGGCAGGGGCCGCGTAGCGGGGCATTACAATGAGCAGTTCTTC

D: NA
size: NA
V: TRBV5-1
J: TRBJ2-1
CDR3: CASSSQGHEQFF
DNA: TGCGCCAGCAGCTCCCAGGGGCACGAGCAGTTCTTC

D: TRBD1
size: once
V: TRBV11-2
J: TRBJ1-3
CDR3: CASSTGGARSGNTIYF
DNA: TGTGCCAGCAGCACAGGGGGGGCGCGTTCTGGAAACACCATATATTTT

D: NA
size: NA
V: TRBV5-4
J: TRBJ2-2
CDR3: CASSPRGPGELFF
DNA: TGTGCCAGCAGCCCGCGAGGCCCCGGGGAGCTGTTTTTT

D: NA
size: NA
V: TRBV7-3
J: TRBJ1-2
CDR3: CASSQGQAAGYTF
DNA: TGTGCCAGCAGCCAAGGACAAGCCGCGGGCTACACCTTC

D: TRBD1
size: once
V: TRBV29-1
J: TRBJ2-7
CDR3: CSVRTGGSYEQYF
DNA: TGCAGCGTGAGAACAGGGGGTTCATACGAGCAGTACTTC

D: NA
size: NA
V: TRBV5-1
J: TRBJ2-3
CDR3: CASSLSGHGTDTQYF
DNA: TGCGCCAGCAGCTTGTCGGGACACGGGACAGATACGCAGTATTTT

D: NA
size: NA
V: TRBV11-2
J: TRBJ1-1
CDR3: CASSYGPAGKNTEAFF
DNA: TGTGCCAGCAGTTACGGCCCCGCGGGGAAGAACACTGAAGCTTTCTTT

D: TRBD1
size: NA
V: TRBV5-1
J: TRBJ2-5
CDR3: CASSLQGGVRETQYF
DNA: TGCGCCAGCAGCTTACAGGGGGGTGTAAGGGAGACCCAGTACTTC

D: TRBD1
size: few
V: TRBV30
J: TRBJ2-2
CDR3: CARTGQGLTGELFF
DNA: TGTGCTAGGACGGGACAGGGATTGACCGGGGAGCTGTTTTTT

D: NA
size: NA
V: TRBV12-5
J: TRBJ2-5
CDR3: CASGRNQETQYF
DNA: TGTGCTAGTGGCAGAAACCAAGAGACCCAGTACTTC

D: TRBD1
size: NA
V: TRBV5-1
J: TRBJ2-1
CDR3: CASSLSWGQPNEQFF
DNA: TGCGCCAGCAGCTTGAGTTGGGGACAGCCCAATGAGCAGTTCTTC

D: NA
size: NA
V: TRBV18
J: TRBJ2-1
CDR3: CASSPGPYEQFF
DNA: TGTGCCAGCTCACCGGGGCCTTATGAGCAGTTCTTC

D: TRBD1
size: NA
V: TRBV18
J: TRBJ1-1
CDR3: CASSPGQGSGGYTEAFF
DNA: TGTGCCAGCTCACCCGGACAGGGTAGCGGCGGGTACACTGAAGCTTTCTTT

D: NA
size: NA
V: TRBV28
J: TRBJ2-7
CDR3: CASNPNQGSYEQYF
DNA: TGTGCCAGCAACCCCAATCAGGGATCCTACGAGCAGTACTTC

D: NA
size: NA
V: TRBV2
J: TRBJ2-7
CDR3: CASGTSFIEQYF
DNA: TGTGCCAGCGGGACTTCGTTTATTGAGCAGTACTTC

D: TRBD2
size: NA
V: TRBV29-1
J: TRBJ2-1
CDR3: CSLGGLAGGTNYNEQFF
DNA: TGCAGCCTAGGGGGACTAGCGGGAGGGACTAACTACAATGAGCAGTTCTTC

D: TRBD2
size: NA
V: TRBV5-1
J: TRBJ2-3
CDR3: CASSLSLPSGADTQYF
DNA: TGCGCCAGCAGCTTGTCTCTCCCTAGCGGCGCAGATACGCAGTATTTT

D: TRBD1
size: NA
V: TRBV29-1
J: TRBJ1-2
CDR3: CSVAGTGTNYGYTF
DNA: TGCAGCGTTGCCGGGACAGGTACAAACTATGGCTACACCTTC

D: NA
size: NA
V: TRBV9
J: TRBJ2-7
CDR3: CASSQRADLYEQYF
DNA: TGTGCCAGCAGCCAGAGGGCAGATCTATACGAGCAGTACTTC

D: TRBD1
size: NA
V: TRBV5-1
J: TRBJ1-1
CDR3: CASSPGTGNTEAFF
DNA: TGCGCCAGCAGCCCCGGGACAGGGAACACTGAAGCTTTCTTT

D: NA
size: once
V: TRBV5-1
J: TRBJ2-1
CDR3: CASSFTGFSYNEQFF
DNA: TGCGCCAGCAGCTTCACAGGGTTCTCCTACAATGAGCAGTTCTTC

D: TRBD2
size: NA
V: TRBV29-1
J: TRBJ2-3
CDR3: CSADSGALGDTQYF
DNA: TGCAGCGCTGATAGCGGGGCCCTGGGAGATACGCAGTATTTT

D: NA
size: NA
V: TRBV6-4
J: TRBJ2-2
CDR3: CASSALSTGELFF
DNA: TGTGCCAGCTCTGCCCTCAGCACCGGGGAGCTGTTTTTT

D: TRBD2
size: NA
V: TRBV10-1
J: TRBJ2-7
CDR3: CASSESGGTATHEQYF
DNA: TGCGCCAGCAGTGAGTCGGGAGGGACCGCGACTCACGAGCAGTACTTC

D: TRBD1
size: NA
V: TRBV18
J: TRBJ2-7
CDR3: CASSPQPGQGYEQYF
DNA: TGTGCCAGCTCACCACAACCGGGACAGGGATACGAGCAGTACTTC

D: TRBD2
size: NA
V: TRBV30
J: TRBJ2-5
CDR3: CAWSVAGGRDSETQYF
DNA: TGTGCCTGGAGTGTAGCGGGCGGGAGGGATTCAGAGACCCAGTACTTC

D: NA
size: few
V: TRBV4-2
J: TRBJ1-1
CDR3: CASSEGENTEAFF
DNA: TGTGCCAGCAGCGAGGGCGAGAACACTGAAGCTTTCTTT

D: TRBD2
size: NA
V: TRBV28
J: TRBJ2-5
CDR3: CASSRSPGTSGRAGETQYF
DNA: TGTGCCAGCAGCCGCTCCCCCGGGACTAGCGGGAGGGCAGGGGAGACCCAGTACTTC

D: TRBD2
size: NA
V: TRBV5-1
J: TRBJ2-2
CDR3: CASSLQSGTAAGELFF
DNA: TGCGCCAGCAGCCTCCAAAGCGGGACGGCCGCCGGGGAGCTGTTTTTT

D: NA
size: NA
V: TRBV19
J: TRBJ2-6
CDR3: CASNWGANVLTF
DNA: TGTGCCAGTAACTGGGGGGCCAACGTCCTGACTTTC

D: NA
size: NA
V: TRBV7-8
J: TRBJ2-1
CDR3: CASSRNYRIAEQFF
DNA: TGTGCCAGCAGCCGAAACTACCGAATAGCTGAGCAGTTCTTC

D: TRBD2
size: NA
V: TRBV11-2
J: TRBJ2-5
CDR3: CASSFTSGTEETQYF
DNA: TGTGCCAGCAGTTTTACTAGCGGTACAGAAGAGACCCAGTACTTC

D: TRBD1
size: NA
V: TRBV6-6
J: TRBJ2-2
CDR3: CASSRDSNTGELFF
DNA: TGTGCCAGCAGTCGGGACAGTAACACCGGGGAGCTGTTTTTT

D: TRBD2
size: NA
V: TRBV5-1
J: TRBJ2-7
CDR3: CASSLIRTSGSLSGEQYF
DNA: TGCGCCAGCAGCTTGATAAGGACTAGCGGGTCCCTAAGTGGGGAGCAGTACTTC

D: TRBD1
size: NA
V: TRBV19
J: TRBJ2-2
CDR3: CASAPSTGGLTGELFF
DNA: TGTGCCAGCGCCCCGTCTACAGGGGGCTTAACCGGGGAGCTGTTTTTT

D: TRBD1
size: few
V: TRBV28
J: TRBJ2-3
CDR3: CASSSLDRGTDTQYF
DNA: TGTGCCAGCAGTTCCTTAGACAGGGGCACAGATACGCAGTATTTT

D: TRBD2
size: NA
V: TRBV28
J: TRBJ2-7
CDR3: CASSLVSGNIRYEQYF
DNA: TGTGCCAGCAGTTTGGTTAGCGGGAACATCCGCTACGAGCAGTACTTC

D: NA
size: NA
V: TRBV28
J: TRBJ1-5
CDR3: CASSLNGFYQPQHF
DNA: TGTGCCAGCAGTTTAAACGGGTTCTATCAGCCCCAGCATTTT

D: TRBD2
size: NA
V: TRBV7-9
J: TRBJ2-3
CDR3: CASSYSGAYTDTQYF
DNA: TGTGCCAGCAGCTATAGCGGGGCATACACAGATACGCAGTATTTT

D: TRBD2
size: few
V: TRBV7-8
J: TRBJ2-7
CDR3: CASSRDSGSGEQYF
DNA: TGTGCCAGCAGCCGTGATAGCGGGAGCGGCGAGCAGTACTTC

D: TRBD1
size: NA
V: TRBV19
J: TRBJ1-5
CDR3: CASSATDRVNQPQHF
DNA: TGTGCCAGTAGTGCCACGGACAGGGTCAATCAGCCCCAGCATTTT

D: TRBD2
size: NA
V: TRBV6-6
J: TRBJ2-1
CDR3: CASGRVAGSNEQFF
DNA: TGTGCCAGCGGCCGGGTAGCGGGAAGCAATGAGCAGTTCTTC

D: NA
size: once
V: TRBV9
J: TRBJ2-6
CDR3: CASSVFIGVQLSGANVLTF
DNA: TGTGCCAGCAGCGTATTCATAGGGGTTCAGTTGTCTGGGGCCAACGTCCTGACTTTC

D: NA
size: NA
V: TRBV28
J: TRBJ2-1
CDR3: CASSSLLVREQFF
DNA: TGTGCCAGCAGTTCACTACTAGTCCGCGAGCAGTTCTTC

D: TRBD2
size: NA
V: TRBV7-2
J: TRBJ2-7
CDR3: CASSPYSGSFGEQYF
DNA: TGTGCCAGCAGCCCCTATAGCGGGAGCTTTGGCGAGCAGTACTTC

D: NA
size: NA
V: TRBV11-2
J: TRBJ2-7
CDR3: CASSPRAYEQYF
DNA: TGTGCCAGCAGCCCCCGGGCCTACGAGCAGTACTTC

D: TRBD2
size: NA
V: TRBV7-9
J: TRBJ2-1
CDR3: CASSLARAGEGEQFF
DNA: TGTGCCAGCAGCTTAGCGCGTGCGGGAGAGGGTGAGCAGTTCTTC